This TCR beta chain was identified in a study of shared T cell receptors in the human thymus (dated by TCRdb to about 2021). About the study as a whole: The study investigated the way shared, self-reactive T-cell receptor alpha chains are produced in the human thymus.

From its cysteine to its phenylalanine, the CDR3 spans 14 amino acids. Solely the CDR3 DNA is kept, with 42 bases framed from the first base. Trimming removed 0 bases from V and 6 bases from J; the gene matches leave 1 base unexplained. Looking up the germline V gene yields CDR1 SGDLS and CDR2 YYNGEE. Receptor libraries were prepared by the immunoSEQ multiplex PCR assay. Held by TCRdb, this immuneACCESS table contains in-frame sequences only and omits some clones. Under half of the omission traces to an unresolved V gene where checked; the cause of the rest is unknown. The table for this sample lists roughly 500,000 clones; approximately 78% of them were counted only once. 0.013% of the sample goes to the ten largest clones. About this clone itself: The target of this receptor is not known. No much larger clone exists at a distance of one base, and base qualities are not known.

This same sample was also part of a study on human thymus T cells. That second report states: The donors were immunologically healthy infants in Finland who had open corrective cardiac surgery for congenital heart defects. The thymus tissue came from surgical resects taken out during corrective cardiac surgery. Biased V and J gene segment usage appeared to be present in both thymic and peripheral blood repertoires. According to the related research, thymic TCR repertoires were highly overlapping among unrelated individuals. TCR alpha and beta repertoires from roughly 8 infant thymus samples and a few related peripheral blood samples were characterized in the study. The cohort included about 6 male and a couple of female infants, with donor ages spanning 7 to 244 days. Thymocytes were mechanically released from the tissue and were stored as pellets of roughly 9-33 million cells at -70 degrees C. Genomic DNA was extracted from frozen cell pellets with a QIAsymphony instrument. The immunoSEQ multiplex PCR assay was used to amplify the TCRB and TCRAD loci from a standardized amount of quality-controlled genomic DNA. Amplicons spanned the V(D)J region at a length sufficient to cover the CDR3 and identify V and J genes. Through the commercial immunoSEQ service, the amplicons were sequenced on an Illumina platform. Primer bias and sequencing errors were corrected as previously described, and TCRAD and TCRB definitions were based on the IMGT database. immunoSEQ Analyzer 3.0 and VDJTools were used for repertoire analysis, which covered basic statistics, V/J segment usage, diversity estimates, rarefaction and pairwise overlap. To estimate diversity, the Chao1, ChaoE, Efron-Thisted, Shannon and inverse Simpson indices were applied, and diversity was also estimated on datasets down-sampled to the smallest sample. Repertoire overlap was determined by strict matching of CDR3 nucleotide sequence, V gene and J gene, and Jaccard-based multidimensional scaling clustering was applied. On average, thymus samples yielded hundreds of thousands of unique TCRB clonotypes, whereas blood samples yielded roughly 81,000.

Here the chain combines TRBV9 and TRBJ1-2; the central 11 bases match TRBD1. The sample was thymocytes. This TCR was sampled from a boy younger than two with a congenital heart defect. Donor details come from another sample of the same person, matched by shared clones. CDR3 reads: CASSVGDRGNGYTF. The DNA sequence is as follows: TGTGCCAGCAGCGTAGGGGACAGGGGGAATGGCTACACCTTC.